The 9 T cell receptor beta chains listed next were all sequenced from one sample in a study of cytomegalovirus exposure and HLA in healthy donors. PCR involved 60 Vbeta and 13 Jbeta primers. Profiled with immunoSEQ multiplex PCR; TCRdb holds only in-frame clones, not every one. The top ten clones hold 2.2% of a sample with under 90,000 clones, roughly 80% of them seen once. The sequenced sample was PBMCs. The source of these receptors is a man aged 35 to 55 in good health and CMV-seronegative.

This clone was observed a handful of times. The CDR3 DNA is TGTGCCAGCAGCTTGGAGCGGGTCCCTGGGGCCAACGTCCTGACTTTC. Translated, it gives CASSLERVPGANVLTF. V is TRBV5-6 and J is TRBJ2-6; D is possibly TRBD2 (6 bases). V lost 0 bases, J lost 2 bases, and 9 bases lay in between. CDR1 and CDR2 from the germline V gene are SGHDT and YYEEEE. CDR3 size: 16 residues. Together with reference TRBV5-6 and TRBJ2-6, the CDR3 gives the full variable domain: DAGVTQSPTHLIKTRGQQVTLRCSPKSGHDTVSWYQQALGQGPQFIFQYYEEEERQRGNFPDRFSGHQFPNYSSELNVNALLLGDSALYLCASSLERVPGANVLTFGAGSRLTVL.

The rearrangement joins TRBV29-1 to TRBJ2-5; 8 bases map to TRBD1. Germline CDR1 and CDR2: SQVTM and ANQGSEA. The CDR3 runs to 13 residues. V was clipped by 6 bases and J by 4 bases; unmatched bases: 7. The CDR3 loop reads CSVEYGQGETQYF. As DNA, the CDR3 is TGCAGCGTCGAATACGGACAGGGAGAGACCCAGTACTTC. Filled out from reference TRBV29-1 and TRBJ2-5, the complete variable domain reads SAVISQKPSRDICQRGTSLTIQCQVDSQVTMMFWYRQQPGQSLTLIATANQGSEATYESGFVIDKFPISRPNLTFSTLTVSNMSPEDSSIYLCSVEYGQGETQYFGPGTRLLVL.

The rearrangement uses TRBV7-9 and TRBJ1-5; the match to TRBD1 covers 11 bases. V trimming: 4 bases; J trimming: 5 bases; junction bases outside the gene matches: 10. The V gene's germline CDR1 is SEHNR and CDR2 FQNEAQ (reference sequence). The CDR3 sequence is 17 residues long. The CDR3 region is CASSSPAGQGDHQPQHF. DNA for the CDR3: TGTGCCAGCAGCTCGCCGGCGGGACAGGGGGATCATCAGCCCCAGCATTTT.

This chain connects TRBV30 to TRBJ2-5, with D maybe TRBD1 (6 bases). The V gene's germline CDR1 is GTSNPN and CDR2 SVGIG (reference sequence). Trimming took off 1 base at V and 4 bases at J, with 19 bases between the two ends. The CDR3 runs 16 residues. CDR3 in amino acids: CAWSGITGRRGETQYF. The DNA for the CDR3 is TGTGCCTGGAGTGGCATCACAGGGAGACGGGGAGAGACCCAGTACTTC.

This rearrangement joins TRBV6-6 to TRBJ1-4; 7 nucleotides match TRBD1. Germline CDR1 is MNHNY and CDR2 is SVGAGI (reference sequence). V was pared by 7 bases and J by 14 bases, with 13 bases of the junction left unmatched. The CDR3 sequence is 13 residues long. Written as DNA, the CDR3 is TGTGCCAGCACCCCGGGACAGCCAGAGTGGCTGTTTTTT. Translating it yields CASTPGQPEWLFF.

J is TRBJ2-7 and V is TRBV27; TRBD2 agrees at 12 bases. J gave up 3 bases and V 6 bases, and 12 bases lay outside the gene matches. Germline lookup yields CDR1 MNHEY and CDR2 SMNVEV (reference sequence). The CDR3 spans 17 residues. The CDR3 sequence is CASSRGARGLAGYEQYF. CDR3 in DNA: TGTGCCAGCAGCCGGGGCGCTAGGGGACTAGCGGGCTACGAGCAGTACTTC.

This chain uses TRBV28 with TRBJ1-5; D gene ambiguous. V dropped 7 bases and J dropped 6 bases, with 25 bases sitting between them. From germline, CDR1 is MDHEN and CDR2 SYDVKM. The CDR3 has 17 residues. CDR3 sequence (DNA): TGTGCCAGCACTTCCGGACTCGGGATGGGATCGAGTCAGCCCCAGCATTTT. It is translated as CASTSGLGMGSSQPQHF. The complete variable domain, with remaining parts taken from reference TRBV28 and TRBJ1-5, reads DVKVTQSSRYLVKRTGEKVFLECVQDMDHENMFWYRQDPGLGLRLIYFSYDVKMKEKGDIPEGYSVSREKKERFSLILESASTNQTSMYLCASTSGLGMGSSQPQHFGDGTRLSIL.

This clone occurred a few times. The rearrangement links TRBV13 to TRBJ1-3; 8 positions match TRBD1. CDR1 PRHDT and CDR2 FYEKMQ come from the germline V gene (reference sequence). V trimming: 0 bases; J trimming: 3 bases; junction bases outside the gene matches: 1. CDR3 size: 15 residues. The CDR3 DNA sequence: TGTGCCAGCAGCTTAGGGACAGGGGATGGAAACACCATATATTTT. This translates into CASSLGTGDGNTIYF.

This rearrangement joins TRBV5-6 to TRBJ2-5, with 7 nucleotides matching TRBD1. The V gene end was trimmed by 2 bases and the J gene end by 5 bases; junction bases not matched to a gene: 3. CDR1 is SGHDT, CDR2 YYEEEE, per germline. The CDR3 totals 13 residues. The CDR3 is CASSLGGRETQYF. The DNA for the CDR3 is TGTGCCAGCAGCTTAGGGGGCCGGGAGACCCAGTACTTC.